This T cell receptor beta chain was identified in a study of Graves' ophthalmopathy and Graves' hyperthyroidism. RNA transcripts were the template, and TCR beta CDR3 regions were amplified from them. Second-round multiplex PCR came after first-round RT-PCR with HTBI primers. TCRdb fed the multiplex PCR reads into MiXCR, producing one record per CDR3 protein. The sample includes 150,000 or so distinct CDR3 sequences, over 35% of them seen just once. This clonotype was seen at least ten times. Its antigen is not known. Study-wide results and limits: The model's prediction of ophthalmopathy progression had 70.59% sensitivity and roughly 72% specificity.

Sequencing input: peripheral blood. The TCR comes from a woman aged 40 to 49 with Graves' ophthalmopathy.

The CDR3 DNA follows: TGTGCCATCAGTGACGGAAACAACTATGGCTACACCTTC. This encodes CAISDGNNYGYTF. The chain employs TRBV10-3 and TRBJ1-2, with no clear D. The CDR3 length is 13 residues. Trimming took off 3 bases at V and 2 bases at J, with 7 bases between the two ends. Looked up from germline, CDR1 is ENHRY and CDR2 is SYGVKD.